The T cell receptor beta chain described here comes from a study of T cells in women clearing cervical HPV infection listed by TCRdb under 2018. Describing the broader study: The cases were 25 or so women with histologically confirmed HPV16-related CIN3 or worse, and 2 of these cases were invasive cancers. Median age was 34 years in cases versus over 37 in controls, and baseline characteristics did not differ significantly. The 20 to 25 controls were women who cleared a single incident HPV16 infection within 12 months without developing precancer or cancer. Five blinded duplicates per group were added as quality controls, giving about 60 samples: approximately 50 participants and some ten replicates. The parent cohort enrolled 10,049 women aged 18 or older in Guanacaste, Costa Rica, in about 1992 to 1994 and followed the women for seven years. Blood from cases was collected at the visit at which the lesion was first identified, whereas blood from controls was collected once infection was no longer detected. Among cases, blood sampling occurred a median of about 150 days after lesion detection, with an interquartile range of 90 to 200 days. Cases and controls were matched on age within five years and on year of sample collection. Since only a few of the women had HLA typing available, the possibility that HLA type was acting as a confounder could not be ruled out. Nested within Costa Rica's Guanacaste HPV Natural History Study, an exploratory proof-of-principle case-control study compared TCR repertoires across cervical HPV16 outcomes.

V loses 3 bases of germline sequence and J loses 5 bases, and the interval between the two ends is 14 bases. Counted from cysteine to phenylalanine, this CDR3 has 14 amino acids. Sequencing covers 33 bases of the CDR3, shown here with the frame starting at base 1. The CDR1 and CDR2 encoded by the germline V gene are SGHRS and YFSETQ. Comment on this clone: The specificity of this receptor is unknown. Coverage ceases 3 residues before the CDR3 finishes, and the germline J gene fills in the end.

What the work shows at the level of the full study, not this receptor alone: Because of the cross-sectional design, the study could not determine whether the associations came before infection or resulted from infection, and neither effector/memory subsets nor HPV-specific T cells were isolated. Because the number of T cells in each sample was unknown, differences in richness could reflect differing T-cell content rather than repertoire biology. CIN3+ cases had significantly higher TCR repertoire richness than controls across sequencing depths, but evenness did not differ between the groups. TRBV6-7 relative abundance was lower in cases than in controls (0.11% versus 0.16%; Bonferroni P = 0.0008). Random forest classifiers combining richness and V gene abundances distinguished cases from controls with an estimated AUC of roughly 0.8.

Using the immunoSEQ assay, multiplex PCR amplified TCR beta CDR3 regions from an average of approximately 1,200 ng of genomic DNA per sample. The assay corrected primer bias using a complete synthetic TCR repertoire to establish an amplification baseline. The amplicons were sequenced on the Illumina platform. From the authors' description of their analysis: Sequences were error-corrected by clustering with frequency ratios and a modified nearest-neighbor algorithm, then analyzed in the immunoSEQ Analyzer with IMGT gene definitions. At each rarefaction depth, TCR richness and evenness were averaged over 20 rarefaction repeats, and samples with fewer sequences than the depth were excluded. Wilcoxon rank sum tests with FDR correction were used to compare V, D and J gene relative abundances between the groups. Blinded duplicates gave an intraclass correlation of about 96% for TCR richness and an average of around 76% across 70 or so gene segments. Here the immuneACCESS table is served through TCRdb, limited to in-frame sequences with V and J called. Missing clones are a known gap in these copies; in checked studies unresolved V genes cover under half, and the rest lacks a known reason. The D gene and trimming were derived from the DNA, and the V and J assignments and clone size from that table. The record for this sample contains tens of thousands of clones. The top ten hold approximately 1.2% of the sample.

Every participant had a single incident cervical HPV16 infection, and prevalent HPV16 infections were excluded. Cervical HPV DNA was detected with MY09/MY11 PCR, and genotyping was done with dot-blot hybridization. Around 15 mL of heparinized blood were centrifuged, and the buffy coat was split into aliquots, frozen at -30 degrees C, and then kept at -80 degrees C. QIAGEN kits were used to extract genomic DNA from buffy coat specimens. Recombination linked TRBV5-1 to TRBJ2-5; the D region possibly corresponds to TRBD2 (6 bases align). The sequence was collected from a woman aged 18-69 years with a cervical HPV16 infection that either progressed to CIN3+ or cleared (not recorded which). The specimen sequenced was blood buffy coat. CDR3 bases read: TGCGCCAGCAGCTCCTCAGGGAGGTCGGAGACC. Its protein product is CASSSSGRSET. In full, the CDR3 is CASSSSGRSETQYF.